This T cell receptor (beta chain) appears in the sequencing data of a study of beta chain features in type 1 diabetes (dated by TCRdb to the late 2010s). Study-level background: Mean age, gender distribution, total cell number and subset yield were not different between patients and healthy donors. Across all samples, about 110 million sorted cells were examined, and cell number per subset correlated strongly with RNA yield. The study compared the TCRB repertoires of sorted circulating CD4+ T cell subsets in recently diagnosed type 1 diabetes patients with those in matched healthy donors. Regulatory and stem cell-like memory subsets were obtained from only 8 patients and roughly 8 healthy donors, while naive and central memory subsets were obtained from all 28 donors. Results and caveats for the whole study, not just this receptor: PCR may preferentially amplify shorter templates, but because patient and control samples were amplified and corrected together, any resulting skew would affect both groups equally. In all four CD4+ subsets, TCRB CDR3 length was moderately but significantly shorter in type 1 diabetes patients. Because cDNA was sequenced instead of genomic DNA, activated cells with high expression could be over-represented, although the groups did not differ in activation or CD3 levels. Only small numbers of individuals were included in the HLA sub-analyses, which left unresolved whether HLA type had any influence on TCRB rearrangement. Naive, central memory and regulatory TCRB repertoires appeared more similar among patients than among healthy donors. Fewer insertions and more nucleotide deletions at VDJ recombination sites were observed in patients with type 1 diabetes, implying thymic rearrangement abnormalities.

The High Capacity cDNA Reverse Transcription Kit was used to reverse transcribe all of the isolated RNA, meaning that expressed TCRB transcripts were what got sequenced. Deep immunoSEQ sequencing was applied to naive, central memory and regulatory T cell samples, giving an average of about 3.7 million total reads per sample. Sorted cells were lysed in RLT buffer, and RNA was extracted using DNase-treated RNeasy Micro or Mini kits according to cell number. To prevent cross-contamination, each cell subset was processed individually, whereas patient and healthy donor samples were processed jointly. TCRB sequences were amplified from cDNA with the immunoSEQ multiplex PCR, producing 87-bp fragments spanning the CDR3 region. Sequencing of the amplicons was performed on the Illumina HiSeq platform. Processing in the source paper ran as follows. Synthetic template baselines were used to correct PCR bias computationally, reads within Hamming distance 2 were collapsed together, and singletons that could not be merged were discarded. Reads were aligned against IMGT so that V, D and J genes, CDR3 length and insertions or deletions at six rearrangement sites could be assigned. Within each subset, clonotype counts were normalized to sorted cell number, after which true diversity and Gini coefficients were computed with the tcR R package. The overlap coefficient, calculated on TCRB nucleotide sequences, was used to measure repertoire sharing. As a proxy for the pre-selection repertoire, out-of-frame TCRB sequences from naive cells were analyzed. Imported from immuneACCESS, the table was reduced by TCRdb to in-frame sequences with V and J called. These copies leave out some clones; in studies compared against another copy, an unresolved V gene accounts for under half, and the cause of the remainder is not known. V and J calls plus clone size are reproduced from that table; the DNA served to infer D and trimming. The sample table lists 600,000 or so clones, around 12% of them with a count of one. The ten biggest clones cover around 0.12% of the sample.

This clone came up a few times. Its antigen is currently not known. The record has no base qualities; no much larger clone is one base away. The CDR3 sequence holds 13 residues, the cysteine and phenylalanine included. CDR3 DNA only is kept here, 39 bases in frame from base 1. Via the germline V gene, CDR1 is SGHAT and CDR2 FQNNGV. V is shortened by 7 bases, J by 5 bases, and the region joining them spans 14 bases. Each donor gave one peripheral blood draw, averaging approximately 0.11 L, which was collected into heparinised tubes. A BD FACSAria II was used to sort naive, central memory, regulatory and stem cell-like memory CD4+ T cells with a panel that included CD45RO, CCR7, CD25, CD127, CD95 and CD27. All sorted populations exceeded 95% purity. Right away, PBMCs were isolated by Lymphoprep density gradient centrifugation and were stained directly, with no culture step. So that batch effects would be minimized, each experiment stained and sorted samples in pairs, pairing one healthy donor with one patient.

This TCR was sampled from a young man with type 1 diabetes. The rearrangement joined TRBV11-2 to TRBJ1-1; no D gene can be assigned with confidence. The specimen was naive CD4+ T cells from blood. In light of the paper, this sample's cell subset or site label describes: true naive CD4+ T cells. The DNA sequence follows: TGTGCCAGCATCCGAACCTGGGGTACTGAAGCTTTCTTT. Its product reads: CASIRTWGTEAFF. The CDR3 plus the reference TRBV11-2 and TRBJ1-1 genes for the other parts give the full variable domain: EAGVAQSPRYKIIEKRQSVAFWCNPISGHATLYWYQQILGQGPKLLIQFQNNGVVDDSQLPKDRFSAERLKGVDSTLKIQPAKLEDSAVYLCASIRTWGTEAFFGQGTRLTVV.